What follows are 28 T cell receptor beta chains derived from one specimen sequenced in a study of blood T cells in healthy people across ages. With a J-beta primer mix and a sample-barcoded 5' primer, a second PCR ran about 6 to 11 cycles. From the 5' RACE reads, TCRdb called clonotypes with MiXCR, one entry per CDR3 protein. The sample carries roughly 700,000 distinct CDR3 sequences, approximately 49% recorded once. Specimen: blood. Receptors originate from a woman in her fifties or sixties in good health.

This clonotype has at least ten counts. The chain joins TRBV29-1 to TRBJ1-2; TRBD1 matches at 8 bases. Germline V CDR1 and CDR2: SQVTM, ANQGSEA. The CDR3 extends over 14 amino acids. V shed 6 bases, J shed 0 bases, and the junction held 6 bases outside the gene matches. The CDR3 DNA reads TGCAGCGTCAACAGGGGGAGAACTAACTATGGCTACACCTTC. Its protein product is CSVNRGRTNYGYTF.

The J gene is TRBJ2-3, the V gene TRBV7-2; a possible D gene is TRBD2 (5 bases). CDR1 SGHTA and CDR2 FQGNSA come from the germline V gene. V lost 4 bases and J 0 bases, leaving 11 bases between the germline ends. The CDR3 is made up of 15 amino acids. The CDR3 is CASSSTISSTDTQYF. The CDR3 DNA is TGTGCCAGCAGCTCGACTATCTCTAGCACAGATACGCAGTATTTT.

The rearrangement uses TRBV4-2 and TRBJ1-1; D unresolved. The V gene's germline CDR1 is LGHNA and CDR2 YNFKEQ. The CDR3 has 16 residues. Trimming took 0 bases from V and 1 from J, leaving 12 bases between them. CDR3 amino acids: CASSQDGFTENTEAFF. The DNA of the CDR3 is TGTGCCAGCAGCCAAGACGGTTTCACAGAGAACACTGAAGCTTTCTTT.

The chain uses TRBV20-1 and TRBJ2-3, with TRBD2 matching over 7 bases. Germline CDR1 DFQATT, CDR2 SNEGSKA (reference sequence). Trimming removed 4 bases from V and 5 bases from J; junction bases left unmatched: 18. This CDR3 is 17 amino acids long. DNA for the CDR3: TGCAGTGCTACTTACAGCGGGGTCCTAACAACACAAGATACGCAGTATTTT. Translation gives CSATYSGVLTTQDTQYF.

The chain joins TRBV12-3 or TRBV12-4 to TRBJ1-5, with D tentatively TRBD1 (5 bases). Between the trimmed V and J ends, which lost 2 bases and 7 bases, there was a span of 9 bases. CDR3 length: 13 amino acids. The CDR3 loop is CASSLTGLQPQHF. DNA for the CDR3: TGTGCCAGCAGTTTAACAGGACTACAGCCCCAGCATTTT.

This clonotype occurred many times. The chain uses TRBV7-3 and TRBJ2-5; D is undetermined. This CDR3 has 13 amino acids. The V gene lost 6 bases and the J gene lost 2 bases, with 10 bases spanning the gap. The V gene's germline CDR1 is SGHTA and CDR2 FQGTGA. CDR3 residues: CASSQGNQETQYF. The DNA for the CDR3 is TGTGCCAGCAGTCAAGGGAATCAAGAGACCCAGTACTTC.

The chain is built from TRBV9 and TRBJ1-1; 8 nucleotides align to TRBD1. This CDR3 has 15 residues. Trimming took 0 bases from V and 3 from J; bases not matched to a gene: 4. Germline assignment: CDR1 SGDLS and CDR2 YYNGEE. The CDR3 DNA sequence: TGTGCCAGCAGCGTAGGGACAGGGACGGACACTGAAGCTTTCTTT. It translates to CASSVGTGTDTEAFF.

This chain uses TRBV28 with TRBJ2-7; 7 bases line up with TRBD1. V was clipped by 3 bases and J by 0 bases; unmatched bases: 17. The CDR3 has 19 amino acids. Germline V gives CDR1 MDHEN, CDR2 SYDVKM. The CDR3 sequence is CASSFAYNPQGPSSYEQYF. The DNA of the CDR3 is TGTGCCAGCAGTTTTGCCTATAACCCACAGGGGCCGAGCTCCTACGAGCAGTACTTC. The full variable domain, its missing parts supplied by reference TRBV28 and TRBJ2-7, is DVKVTQSSRYLVKRTGEKVFLECVQDMDHENMFWYRQDPGLGLRLIYFSYDVKMKEKGDIPEGYSVSREKKERFSLILESASTNQTSMYLCASSFAYNPQGPSSYEQYFGPGTRLTVT.

The sample holds a few counts of this clonotype. With a much larger clone just one base away, this may be a read error. V is TRBV4-3 and J is TRBJ2-1; 7 nucleotides agree with TRBD2. The germline V gene encodes CDR1 LGHNA and CDR2 YSLEER. CDR3 length equals 16 residues. The CDR3 DNA reads TGCGTCAGCAGCCAAGGAGGCGGCGGGAGCTACAATGAGCAGTTCTTC. It codes for CVSSQGGGGSYNEQFF.

In its sample, this clonotype was seen a few times. The genes are TRBV12-5 and TRBJ2-2, with D tentatively TRBD2 (5 bases). Trimming removed 1 base at V and 1 base at J, with 10 bases between. Germline values: CDR1 LGHNT, CDR2 FRNRAP. This CDR3 has 16 residues. The CDR3 DNA sequence: TGTGCTAGTGGTTTGGGGTCTAGCAAGAACACCGGGGAGCTGTTTTTT. Encoded protein: CASGLGSSKNTGELFF.

The chain links TRBV7-2 to TRBJ2-2; D assignment may be TRBD1 or TRBD2 (5 bases each). The CDR3 covers 15 residues. Germline assignment: CDR1 SGHTA and CDR2 FQGNSA. The V gene lost 5 bases and the J gene lost 1 base, with 11 bases spanning the gap. CDR3 sequence: CASSRDGKNTGELFF. Written as DNA, the CDR3 is TGTGCCAGCAGCCGGGACGGAAAGAACACCGGGGAGCTGTTTTTT.

The sample holds one count of this clonotype. The rearrangement uses TRBV10-3 and TRBJ2-7; tentatively, D is TRBD1 or TRBD2 (7 bases each). This CDR3 is 14 amino acids long. Germline V CDR1 and CDR2: ENHRY, SYGVKD. Trimming removed 4 bases from V and 6 bases from J, with 16 bases in between. This CDR3 reads CAISGQGREGEQYF. In nucleotides, the CDR3 is TGTGCCATCAGTGGACAGGGAAGGGAGGGCGAGCAGTACTTC.

V gene TRBV2 combines with J gene TRBJ2-2; D call uncertain. This CDR3 contains 13 residues. Trimming left V 5 bases short and J 0 bases short, with 4 bases between. Germline V gene lookup returns CDR1 SNHLY and CDR2 FYNNEI. Here the CDR3 reads CASSTANTGELFF. The CDR3 coding sequence is TGTGCCAGCAGTACAGCGAACACCGGGGAGCTGTTTTTT.

Comments on this clonotype: Its ends do not fully match the called genes, so a read error is possible. The chain has TRBV6-2 or TRBV6-3 and TRBJ2-7, with 11 bases matching TRBD2. This CDR3 region has 15 residues. Germline lookup yields CDR1 MNHEY and CDR2 SVGEGT. The DNA for the CDR3 is TGTACCAGCAACCCATCTACTAGCGGGAGTTACGAGCAGTACTTC. Residues: CTSNPSTSGSYEQYF.

The rearrangement links TRBV6-2 or TRBV6-3 to TRBJ2-7; 9 nucleotides align to TRBD1. The CDR3 contains 17 residues. Unmatched junction bases numbered 15, after V lost 4 bases and J lost 5 bases. Germline V gene data show CDR1 as MNHEY and CDR2 as SVGEGT. Here the CDR3 DNA reads TGTGCCAGCAGTTCAACTGGACCGGGACAGGGTAAAGACGAGCAGTACTTC. Translated: CASSSTGPGQGKDEQYF.

There are a few counts of this clonotype. V usage is TRBV20-1 and J usage is TRBJ2-7; 11 nucleotides agree with TRBD2. The CDR3 loop spans 15 amino acids. Trimming removed 2 bases from V and 3 bases from J; junction bases left unmatched: 6. Germline V lookup: CDR1 DFQATT, CDR2 SNEGSKA (reference sequence). The CDR3 loop is CSARRPTSGNYEQYF. The CDR3 DNA follows: TGCAGTGCTAGACGTCCGACTAGCGGGAACTACGAGCAGTACTTC.

The gene calls are TRBV27 and TRBJ1-2, with a possible D match to TRBD1 (6 bases). This CDR3 spans 16 amino acids. V gave up 1 base and J gave up 4 bases, with 16 bases separating them. Germline values: CDR1 MNHEY, CDR2 SMNVEV (reference sequence). The CDR3 DNA reads as TGTGCCAGCAGTTTATATCAGCCTCAACAGGGCTATGGCTACACCTTC. Its translation is CASSLYQPQQGYGYTF.

This clonotype has only a few counts. The chain is built from TRBV3-1 and TRBJ2-1, with a tentative D call TRBD2 (6 bases). Looked up from germline, CDR1 is LGHDT and CDR2 is YNNKEL (reference sequence). V shed 2 bases and J shed 7 bases, with 12 bases lying between them. The CDR3 length is 14 residues. In DNA form, the CDR3 reads TGTGCCAGCAGCCAACCCGGGACTCGAAATGAGCAGTTCTTC. Translated, it gives CASSQPGTRNEQFF.

This clonotype came up a few times. This rearrangement joins TRBV27 to TRBJ2-7, with TRBD2 matching 9 bases. CDR1 is MNHEY, CDR2 SMNVEV, per germline (reference sequence). After removal of 3 bases from V and 1 base from J, the junction contained 4 bases not matched to a gene. The length of the CDR3 is 15 residues. This chain's CDR3 is CASSLSSGGSYEQYF. The CDR3 bases are TGTGCCAGCAGTTTGAGTAGCGGGGGTTCCTACGAGCAGTACTTC.

The chain links TRBV29-1 to TRBJ2-2; 7 bases agree with TRBD1. Per the germline V gene, CDR1 is SQVTM and CDR2 is ANQGSEA. Germline trimming cut 6 bases from V and 3 bases from J; bases unmatched to any gene: 7. The CDR3 loop spans 14 amino acids. CDR3 DNA: TGCAGCGTGAAGGACAGGCGGGACACCGGGGAGCTGTTTTTT. Its protein product is CSVKDRRDTGELFF.

This clonotype was found a few times. CDR3 sequence reads: CASSLESGPSYEQYF. The CDR3 DNA reads TGTGCCAGCAGTTTAGAGAGCGGGCCATCCTACGAGCAGTACTTC. J is TRBJ2-7 and V is TRBV28, with D maybe TRBD2 (6 bases). The V and J ends lost 2 bases and 1 base respectively, with 12 bases between them. Germline lookup yields CDR1 MDHEN and CDR2 SYDVKM. This CDR3 spans 15 amino acids.

This chain uses TRBV7-2 with TRBJ1-1, with D maybe TRBD1 (6 bases). The ends were cut back, 2 bases at V and 0 bases at J, with 13 bases in the middle. This CDR3 has 16 amino acids. Looked up from germline, CDR1 is SGHTA and CDR2 is FQGNSA. In DNA, the CDR3 is TGTGCCAGCAGCTTATTCGGGTCAGGGGTGAACACTGAAGCTTTCTTT. Translation gives CASSLFGSGVNTEAFF.

As DNA, the CDR3 is TGCAGTGCTAGAGATCAACGAGGGAGGGTCTCCTACAATGAGCAGTTCTTC. Translation gives CSARDQRGRVSYNEQFF. V usage is TRBV20-1 and J usage is TRBJ2-1; 7 nucleotides line up with TRBD2. The V gene's germline CDR1 is DFQATT and CDR2 SNEGSKA (reference sequence). The CDR3 consists of 17 residues. With 0 bases clipped from V and 0 bases from J, the junction kept 8 bases outside the gene matches.

V gene TRBV3-1 combines with J gene TRBJ2-2, with TRBD1 matching 8 bases. This CDR3 region has 14 residues. Germline V lookup: CDR1 LGHDT, CDR2 YNNKEL (reference sequence). Losses at the gene ends were 4 bases for V and 7 bases for J; bases not matched to a gene: 5. The CDR3 here is CASSPQGADGELFF. In DNA, the CDR3 is TGTGCCAGCAGCCCTCAGGGGGCTGACGGGGAGCTGTTTTTT.

V and J are TRBV29-1 and TRBJ2-1, with D tentatively TRBD1 (6 bases). Germline V gives CDR1 SQVTM, CDR2 ANQGSEA. With 4 bases removed from V and 6 bases from J, the gap between germline ends came to 19 bases. The CDR3 contains 15 residues. The CDR3 sequence: CSVVVNQGLLNEQFF. CDR3 in DNA: TGCAGCGTTGTGGTCAACCAGGGGTTGCTCAATGAGCAGTTCTTC.

The rearrangement uses TRBV27 and TRBJ2-5; D unclear. CDR1 is MNHEY and CDR2 is SMNVEV in the germline V gene (reference sequence). The CDR3 consists of 15 residues. Trimming pared 4 bases from V and 3 bases from J, leaving 15 bases between. The DNA for the CDR3 is TGTGCCAGCAGTTCTAACCACCAAAACAAAGAGACCCAGTACTTC. Its translation: CASSSNHQNKETQYF.

The chain is built from TRBV10-3 and TRBJ1-4, with a tentative D call TRBD1 (6 bases). The CDR3 is 15 amino acids. V shed 4 bases and J shed 2 bases, with 11 bases lying between them. The germline gives CDR1 ENHRY, CDR2 SYGVKD. The chain's CDR3 is CAISVGGQTNEKLFF. The CDR3 bases are TGTGCCATCAGTGTAGGTGGACAGACTAATGAAAAACTGTTTTTT.

J is TRBJ2-5 and V is TRBV11-2; 7 bases map to TRBD1. The J call may be wrong; the DNA end is better matched by TRBJ2-7. The CDR3 length is 15 residues. CDR1 SGHAT and CDR2 FQNNGV come from the germline V gene. The CDR3 loop is CASSPLDRYAYEQYF. CDR3 DNA: TGTGCCAGCAGCCCCCTGGACAGGTATGCCTACGAGCAGTACTTC.